A single sample gave rise to the 27 T cell receptor beta chains below, sequenced in a study of T cell responses to AZD1222 COVID-19 vaccine. Sequencing was performed with immunoSEQ multiplex PCR; in TCRdb, only in-frame clones are kept and a portion is missing. The sample shows about 120,000 clones, approximately 87% of them seen only once. Material: peripheral blood, obtained on day 0 of AZD1222 vaccination. Receptors were obtained from an adult in good health.

This chain links TRBV3-1 (or the pseudogene TRBV3-2) with TRBJ2-7; D is perhaps TRBD1 (5 bases). Per germline, CDR1 LGHDT and CDR2 YNNKEL (reference sequence). The CDR3 has 14 amino acids. V gave up 4 bases and J gave up 10 bases, with 20 bases separating them. CDR3 nucleotides: TGTGCCAGCAGCCCCACACGACAGAACCTACACCAGTACTTC. Its protein is CASSPTRQNLHQYF.

This rearrangement joins TRBV13 to TRBJ2-5; D not resolved. This CDR3 region has 14 residues. Looked up from germline, CDR1 is PRHDT and CDR2 is FYEKMQ (reference sequence). The ends were cut back, 0 bases at V and 2 bases at J, with 7 bases in the middle. CDR3 coding DNA: TGTGCCAGCAGCTTAGGGCAGAATCAAGAGACCCAGTACTTC. Residues: CASSLGQNQETQYF.

CDR3 sequence reads: CASSIVPGVNGYTF. The CDR3, as DNA: TGTGCCAGTAGTATAGTGCCGGGAGTGAATGGCTACACCTTC. The chain recombines TRBV19 with TRBJ1-2; no reliable D call. The germline gives CDR1 LNHDA, CDR2 SQIVND (reference sequence). The CDR3 has 14 amino acids. Deletions cut 1 base from V and 6 bases from J, with 12 bases between.

The chain is built from TRBV24-1 and TRBJ2-5; perhaps TRBD1 as D (5 bases). V dropped 2 bases and J dropped 5 bases, with 20 bases sitting between them. Germline V lookup: CDR1 KGHDR, CDR2 SFDVKD. CDR3 size: 17 residues. CDR3 in amino acids: CATSDSPHSGKGETQYF. For the CDR3, the DNA is TGTGCCACCAGTGATTCGCCTCACTCAGGGAAAGGGGAGACCCAGTACTTC.

This clone has only a few counts. The chain joins TRBV6-5 to TRBJ2-1; possible D gene TRBD2, 7 bases. The CDR3 runs 13 residues. The V end was cut by 0 bases, the J end by 9 bases, with 9 bases between. Germline lookup yields CDR1 MNHEY and CDR2 SVGAGI. The CDR3 here is CASSYSGGPEQFF. CDR3 DNA sequence: TGTGCCAGCAGTTACTCGGGGGGGCCTGAGCAGTTCTTC.

The chain joins TRBV6-5 to TRBJ2-1, with TRBD1 matching over 8 bases. The CDR3 contains 15 residues. Trimming at V came to 7 bases and at J to 1 base, leaving 6 bases not matched to a gene. In germline, CDR1 is MNHEY, CDR2 SVGAGI. DNA for the CDR3: TGTGCCAGCACCGACACAGGGGGGTCCTACAATGAGCAGTTCTTC. The encoded protein is CASTDTGGSYNEQFF.

The V and J genes are TRBV4-3 and TRBJ2-7; 7 bases line up with TRBD2. The junction had 2 bases not matched to a gene; V was cut back by 0 bases and J by 0 bases. The CDR3 has 15 amino acids. Per germline, CDR1 LGHNA and CDR2 YSLEER. CDR3 bases: TGCGCCAGCAGCCAAGATTGGGGGGGCTCCTACGAGCAGTACTTC. It specifies CASSQDWGGSYEQYF.

This chain joins TRBV5-6 and TRBJ1-6, with D unresolved. This CDR3 is 17 amino acids long. Looked up from germline, CDR1 is SGHDT and CDR2 is YYEEEE. V was clipped by 2 bases and J by 3 bases, with 15 bases between them. The CDR3 spells CASSFGGRDIYNSPLHF. The CDR3 nucleotides are TGTGCCAGCAGCTTTGGCGGGAGGGATATCTATAATTCACCCCTCCACTTT.

V usage is TRBV28 and J usage is TRBJ1-1, with 9 bases identical to TRBD1. Germline CDR1 and CDR2: MDHEN and SYDVKM. V was clipped by 2 bases and J by 3 bases; unmatched bases: 10. The CDR3 totals 17 residues. The CDR3: CASSLIGTGYRDTEAFF. CDR3 nucleotide sequence: TGTGCCAGCAGTTTAATCGGGACAGGGTATCGGGACACTGAAGCTTTCTTT.

V usage is TRBV7-9 and J usage is TRBJ2-3; TRBD1 aligns across 9 bases. The CDR3 is 14 residues long. V dropped 5 bases and J dropped 5; count of bases not matched to a gene: 5. Germline V gives CDR1 SEHNR, CDR2 FQNEAQ (reference sequence). CDR3 sequence reads: CASSLTGGKDTQYF. CDR3 bases: TGTGCCAGCAGCCTGACAGGGGGGAAAGATACGCAGTATTTT. Based on the CDR3 plus reference TRBV7-9 and TRBJ2-3, the full variable domain is DTGVSQNPRHKITKRGQNVTFRCDPISEHNRLYWYRQTLGQGPEFLTYFQNEAQLEKSRLLSDRFSAERPKGSFSTLEIQRTEQGDSAMYLCASSLTGGKDTQYFGPGTRLTVL.

The chain carries TRBV5-5 and TRBJ1-5; TRBD1 matches at 7 bases. V was pared by 2 bases and J by 6 bases, with 5 bases of the junction left unmatched. The germline V gene encodes CDR1 SGHKS and CDR2 YYEKEE (reference sequence). The CDR3 has 14 residues. The CDR3 DNA sequence: TGTGCCAGCAGCTTCGCTAACAGGGGTCAGCCCCAGCATTTT. It is translated as CASSFANRGQPQHF.

Only one count was recorded for this clone. The chain links TRBV7-9 to TRBJ1-1; D possibly corresponds to TRBD1 (5 bases). The germline V gene encodes CDR1 SEHNR and CDR2 FQNEAQ (reference sequence). Trimming took off 10 bases at V and 3 bases at J, with 21 bases between the two ends. The CDR3 runs to 15 residues. DNA of the CDR3: TGTGCCACACAAGGGGCCTCCGTTGGGGACACTGAAGCTTTCTTT. Translating gives CATQGASVGDTEAFF.

This chain links TRBV6-5 with TRBJ2-7, with D perhaps matching TRBD2 (6 bases). CDR3 length: 15 amino acids. Germline CDR1 reads MNHEY; CDR2 reads SVGAGI. Trimming cost V 6 bases and J 2 bases, with 17 bases left between them. The DNA of the CDR3 is TGTGCCAGCAGCCCCGTCCCGGGGGACCCCTACGAGCAGTACTTC. Protein: CASSPVPGDPYEQYF.

V and J are TRBV28 and TRBJ1-4; 9 bases align to TRBD1. The V gene's germline CDR1 is MDHEN and CDR2 SYDVKM. The CDR3 has 14 amino acids. V was clipped by 6 bases and J by 7 bases; unmatched bases: 6. The CDR3 DNA is TGTGCCAGCAGCTACAGGGGGCAGGGTGAAAAACTGTTTTTT. It encodes CASSYRGQGEKLFF.

The gene calls are TRBV12-5 and TRBJ1-3; tentative D call: TRBD1 (5 bases). CDR3 length equals 15 residues. V lost 6 bases to trimming and J lost 5 bases, with 17 bases between them. Germline V gives CDR1 LGHNT, CDR2 FRNRAP. CDR3 DNA: TGTGCTAGTGGATCACGGGACGGAGGTCGAAACACCATATATTTT. Protein sequence: CASGSRDGGRNTIYF.

V usage is TRBV7-3 and J usage is TRBJ2-2, with a possible D match to TRBD2 (5 bases). The CDR3 has 14 amino acids. CDR1 SGHTA and CDR2 FQGTGA come from the germline V gene. V dropped 1 base and J dropped 5 bases, with 8 bases sitting between them. CDR3 in amino acids: CASSLNSVTGELFF. CDR3 bases: TGTGCCAGCAGCTTAAATAGCGTGACCGGGGAGCTGTTTTTT.

The rearrangement links TRBV13 to TRBJ2-3; a weak D match, TRBD2 (6 bases). In germline, CDR1 is PRHDT, CDR2 FYEKMQ (reference sequence). CDR3 size: 14 residues. Trimming removed 5 bases at V and 4 bases at J, with 13 bases between. The CDR3 is CASSPEGIPDTQYF. For the CDR3, the DNA is TGTGCCAGCAGCCCGGAGGGGATTCCAGATACGCAGTATTTT.

The chain has TRBV6-6 and TRBJ1-5; 7 nucleotides match TRBD1. This CDR3 contains 15 residues. V was clipped by 0 bases and J by 7 bases; unmatched bases: 6. Germline V CDR1 and CDR2: MNHNY, SVGAGI (reference sequence). The DNA of the CDR3 is TGTGCCAGCAGTTACTCGACGACAGGGACGCAGCCCCAGCATTTT. Its translation is CASSYSTTGTQPQHF.

The genes are TRBV27 and TRBJ1-3; no firm D call. V lost 5 bases to trimming and J lost 0 bases, with 8 bases between them. The CDR3 runs 14 residues. Per germline, CDR1 MNHEY and CDR2 SMNVEV (reference sequence). The chain's CDR3 is CASSITYSGNTIYF. CDR3 DNA sequence: TGTGCCAGCAGTATCACCTACTCTGGAAACACCATATATTTT.

About this clone: A read error may produce the germline difference seen at one junction end. This chain joins TRBV10-3 and TRBJ1-1, with D perhaps matching TRBD1 (6 bases). The CDR3 has 14 amino acids. Germline assignment: CDR1 ENHRY and CDR2 SYGVKD. This CDR3 is CAISVLLRDTEAFF. The CDR3 DNA reads as TGTGCCATCAGTGTTCTACTCCGGGACACAGAAGCTTTCTTT.

J is TRBJ2-3 and V is TRBV29-1; the D gene is possibly TRBD1 (6 bases). The CDR3 runs to 12 residues. Trimming pared 6 bases from V and 3 bases from J, leaving 10 bases between. Germline values: CDR1 SQVTM, CDR2 ANQGSEA. This chain's CDR3 is CSVRGETDTQYF. CDR3 sequence (DNA): TGCAGCGTCAGGGGAGAGACAGATACGCAGTATTTT.

The chain carries TRBV11-2 and TRBJ2-1; 9 nucleotides match TRBD2. The CDR3 spans 19 residues. V was pared by 7 bases and J by 3 bases, with 19 bases of the junction left unmatched. Per the germline V gene, CDR1 is SGHAT and CDR2 is FQNNGV. CDR3 amino acids: CASIPVGRGASGIYNEQFF. In DNA, the CDR3 is TGTGCCAGCATCCCCGTTGGGAGAGGGGCTAGCGGGATCTACAATGAGCAGTTCTTC.

This clone was seen just once. Germline and junction disagree at one end, which may indicate a read error. The J gene is TRBJ2-3, the V gene TRBV5-1; TRBD2 aligns across 7 bases. CDR3 length: 14 amino acids. CDR1 is SGHRS and CDR2 is YFSETQ in the germline V gene. CDR3 sequence (DNA): TGCGCCAGCACCTTGGGGGGGATAGGAGATACGCAGTATTTT. Its translation is CASTLGGIGDTQYF.

The chain joins TRBV7-2 to TRBJ2-3; 10 bases match TRBD2. The V gene's germline CDR1 is SGHTA and CDR2 FQGNSA. CDR3 length equals 16 residues. V lost 5 bases and J lost 6; bases outside the gene matches: 11. CDR3 sequence: CASSPRASGRGDTQYF. The CDR3 bases are TGTGCCAGCAGCCCGAGGGCTAGCGGGAGAGGGGATACGCAGTATTTT.

This clone was recorded only once. This chain connects TRBV15 to TRBJ2-4; D is unresolved. Trimming removed 0 bases at V and 0 bases at J, with 6 bases between. The germline V gene has CDR1 LNHNV and CDR2 YYDKDF (reference sequence). The CDR3 consists of 15 residues. CDR3 nucleotide sequence: TGTGCCACCAGCAGAGAAGGAGTAGCCAAAAACATTCAGTACTTC. It translates to CATSREGVAKNIQYF.

J is TRBJ2-2 and V is TRBV15; unclear D gene. In germline, CDR1 is LNHNV, CDR2 YYDKDF (reference sequence). CDR3 length: 14 residues. Trimming shortened V by 0 bases and J by 4 bases, and 6 bases separated the two germline ends. CDR3 in DNA: TGTGCCACCAGCAGAGATATATCCACCGGGGAGCTGTTTTTT. This translates into CATSRDISTGELFF.

In DNA, the CDR3 is TGTGCCACTAGCCGACCTTTTCCAAAAGAAGCTTTCTTT. Its protein is CATSRPFPKEAFF. V is TRBV19 and J is TRBJ1-1; D call uncertain. V was pared by 10 bases and J by 8 bases, with 20 bases between. In germline, CDR1 is LNHDA, CDR2 SQIVND (reference sequence). There are 13 residues in the CDR3.